This T cell receptor beta chain was found in a study of shared T cell receptors in the human thymus. Using immunoSEQ multiplex PCR, the repertoire was profiled, and TCRdb retains in-frame clones only, with some absent. The sample records hundreds of thousands of clones, approximately 89% being singletons. CDR3 length: 13 residues. Germline V gene sequence: CDR1 SGHNT, CDR2 YYREEE (reference sequence). Trimming shortened V by 4 bases and J by 3 bases, and 8 bases separated the two germline ends. The sample was also linked to a second study, of human thymus T cells. That source adds: Apparent skewing of V and J gene usage characterized both thymic and blood repertoires.

Sequencing used thymocytes. The J gene is TRBJ2-1, the V gene TRBV5-4; D unresolved. The sequence was collected from a boy younger than two with a congenital heart defect. CDR3 amino acids: CASSARFYNEQFF. The CDR3 DNA is TGTGCCAGCAGCGCCCGGTTCTACAATGAGCAGTTCTTC.